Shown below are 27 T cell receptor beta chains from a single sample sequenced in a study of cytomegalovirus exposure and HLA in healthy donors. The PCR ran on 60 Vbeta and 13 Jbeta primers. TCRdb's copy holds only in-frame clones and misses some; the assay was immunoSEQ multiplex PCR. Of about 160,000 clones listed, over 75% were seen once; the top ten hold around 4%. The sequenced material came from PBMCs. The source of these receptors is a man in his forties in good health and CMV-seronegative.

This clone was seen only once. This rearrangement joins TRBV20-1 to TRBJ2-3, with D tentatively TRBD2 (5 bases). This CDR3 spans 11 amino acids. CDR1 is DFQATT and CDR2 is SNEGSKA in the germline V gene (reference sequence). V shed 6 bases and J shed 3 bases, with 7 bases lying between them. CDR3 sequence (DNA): TGCAGTGCCGGGGTTACAGATACGCAGTATTTT. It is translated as CSAGVTDTQYF.

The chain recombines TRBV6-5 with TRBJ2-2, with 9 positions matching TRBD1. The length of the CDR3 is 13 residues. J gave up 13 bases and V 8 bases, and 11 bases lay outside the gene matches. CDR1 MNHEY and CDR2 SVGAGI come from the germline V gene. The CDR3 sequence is CASWGTGSFVLFF. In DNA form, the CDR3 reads TGTGCCAGCTGGGGGACAGGGTCCTTTGTGCTGTTTTTT.

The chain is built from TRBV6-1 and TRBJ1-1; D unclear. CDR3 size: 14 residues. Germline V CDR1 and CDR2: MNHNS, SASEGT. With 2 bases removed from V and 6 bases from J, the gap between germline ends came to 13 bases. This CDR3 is CASSESVIPAEAFF. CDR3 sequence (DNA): TGTGCCAGCAGTGAATCGGTGATTCCGGCTGAAGCTTTCTTT.

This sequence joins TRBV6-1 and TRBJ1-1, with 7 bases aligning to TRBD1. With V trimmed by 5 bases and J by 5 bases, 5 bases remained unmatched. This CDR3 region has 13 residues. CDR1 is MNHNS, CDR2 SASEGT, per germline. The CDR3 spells CASSLTGATEAFF. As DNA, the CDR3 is TGTGCCAGCAGTCTAACAGGGGCGACTGAAGCTTTCTTT.

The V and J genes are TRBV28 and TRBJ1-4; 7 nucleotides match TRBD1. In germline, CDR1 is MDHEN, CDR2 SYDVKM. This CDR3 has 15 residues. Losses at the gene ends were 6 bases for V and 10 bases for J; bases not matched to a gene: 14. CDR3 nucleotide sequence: TGTGCCAGCAGCCTTGACAGGGTTTATTCCCTAAAACTGTTTTTT. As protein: CASSLDRVYSLKLFF.

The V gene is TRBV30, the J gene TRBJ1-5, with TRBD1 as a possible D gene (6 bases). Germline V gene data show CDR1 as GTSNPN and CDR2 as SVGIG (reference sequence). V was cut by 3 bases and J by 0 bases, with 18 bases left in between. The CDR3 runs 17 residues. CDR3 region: CAWSGRGRGYSNQPQHF. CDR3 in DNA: TGTGCCTGGAGCGGCAGGGGTAGGGGATATAGCAATCAGCCCCAGCATTTT.

The DNA of the CDR3 is TGTGCCAGCTCACCAGCTCAGGGGATGGGCGAGCAGTACTTC. Translation: CASSPAQGMGEQYF. The chain has TRBV18 and TRBJ2-7, with a tentative D call TRBD1 (6 bases). The germline V gene encodes CDR1 KGHSH and CDR2 LQKENI. This CDR3 region has 14 residues. V was shortened by 2 bases and J by 6 bases, with 14 bases between the two germline ends.

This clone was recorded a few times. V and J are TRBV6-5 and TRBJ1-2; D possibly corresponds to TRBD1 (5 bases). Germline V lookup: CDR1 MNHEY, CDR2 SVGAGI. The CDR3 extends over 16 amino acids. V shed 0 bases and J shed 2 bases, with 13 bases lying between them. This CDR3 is CASSYSIGGTNYGYTF. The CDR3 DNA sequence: TGTGCCAGCAGTTACTCGATTGGGGGGACGAACTATGGCTACACCTTC.

The CDR3 here is CASSLTGSGYNEQFF. CDR3 DNA: TGTGCCAGCAGCTTAACAGGGTCAGGGTACAATGAGCAGTTCTTC. This chain joins TRBV7-8 and TRBJ2-1, with TRBD1 as a possible D gene (6 bases). Per germline, CDR1 SGHVS and CDR2 FQNEAQ. The V gene lost 2 bases and the J gene lost 4 bases, with 12 bases spanning the gap. The CDR3 runs to 15 residues.

The CDR3 is CASSVRGQGWQETQYF. Written as DNA, the CDR3 is TGTGCCAGCAGCGTAAGGGGACAGGGATGGCAAGAGACCCAGTACTTC. The chain has TRBV9 and TRBJ2-5, with 9 positions matching TRBD1. The CDR3 runs to 16 residues. CDR1 and CDR2 (germline): SGDLS, YYNGEE. After removal of 1 base from V and 2 bases from J, the junction contained 6 bases not matched to a gene.

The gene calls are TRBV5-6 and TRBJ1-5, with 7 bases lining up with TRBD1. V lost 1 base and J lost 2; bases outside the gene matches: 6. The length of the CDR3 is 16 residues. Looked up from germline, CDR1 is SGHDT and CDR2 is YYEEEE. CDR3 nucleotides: TGTGCCAGCAGCTTGAGGGGGCGAGGTGGCAATCAGCCCCAGCATTTT. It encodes CASSLRGRGGNQPQHF. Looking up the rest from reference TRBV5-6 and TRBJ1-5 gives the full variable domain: DAGVTQSPTHLIKTRGQQVTLRCSPKSGHDTVSWYQQALGQGPQFIFQYYEEEERQRGNFPDRFSGHQFPNYSSELNVNALLLGDSALYLCASSLRGRGGNQPQHFGDGTRLSIL.

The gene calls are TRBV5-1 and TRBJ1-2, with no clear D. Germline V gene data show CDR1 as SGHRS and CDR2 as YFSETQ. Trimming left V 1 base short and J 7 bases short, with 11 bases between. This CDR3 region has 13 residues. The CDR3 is CASSLSENFGYTF. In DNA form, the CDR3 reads TGCGCCAGCAGCTTGAGCGAAAATTTTGGCTACACCTTC.

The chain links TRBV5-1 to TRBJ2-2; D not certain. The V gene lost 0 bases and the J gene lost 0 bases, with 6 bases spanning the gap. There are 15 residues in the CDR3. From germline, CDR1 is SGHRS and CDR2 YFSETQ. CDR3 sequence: CASSLVRANTGELFF. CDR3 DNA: TGCGCCAGCAGCTTGGTCCGGGCGAACACCGGGGAGCTGTTTTTT.

The CDR3 is CASSVEGADGNTIYF. As DNA, the CDR3 is TGTGCCAGCAGCGTAGAGGGGGCCGATGGAAACACCATATATTTT. The chain recombines TRBV9 with TRBJ1-3; TRBD1 aligns across 7 bases. This CDR3 comprises 15 residues. V lost 0 bases and J lost 3; bases outside the gene matches: 3. The germline V gene encodes CDR1 SGDLS and CDR2 YYNGEE. Variable domain in full (rest from reference TRBV9 and TRBJ1-3): DSGVTQTPKHLITATGQRVTLRCSPRSGDLSVYWYQQSLDQGLQFLIQYYNGEERAKGNILERFSAQQFPDLHSELNLSSLELGDSALYFCASSVEGADGNTIYFGEGSWLTVV.

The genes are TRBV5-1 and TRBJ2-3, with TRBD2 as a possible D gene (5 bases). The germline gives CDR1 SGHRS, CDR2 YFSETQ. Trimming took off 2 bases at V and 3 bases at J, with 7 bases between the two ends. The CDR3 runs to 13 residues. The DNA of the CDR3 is TGCGCCAGCAGCTTCCCGGGAACAGATACGCAGTATTTT. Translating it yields CASSFPGTDTQYF.

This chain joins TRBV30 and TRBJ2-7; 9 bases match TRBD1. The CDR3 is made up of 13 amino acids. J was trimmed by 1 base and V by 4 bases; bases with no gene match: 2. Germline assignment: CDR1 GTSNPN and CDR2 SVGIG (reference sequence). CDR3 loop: CAWIDRGSYEQYF. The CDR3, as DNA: TGTGCCTGGATCGACAGGGGGTCCTACGAGCAGTACTTC. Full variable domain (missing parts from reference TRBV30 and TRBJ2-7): SQTIHQWPATLVQPVGSPLSLECTVEGTSNPNLYWYRQAAGRGLQLLFYSVGIGQISSEVPQNLSASRPQDRQFILSSKKLLLSDSGFYLCAWIDRGSYEQYFGPGTRLTVT.

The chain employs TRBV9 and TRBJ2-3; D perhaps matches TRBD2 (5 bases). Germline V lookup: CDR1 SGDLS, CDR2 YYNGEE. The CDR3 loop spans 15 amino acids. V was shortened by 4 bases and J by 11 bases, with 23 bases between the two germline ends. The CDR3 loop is CASSLLDEAALGQYF. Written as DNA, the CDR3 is TGTGCCAGCAGCCTACTTGACGAAGCGGCTCTCGGGCAGTATTTT. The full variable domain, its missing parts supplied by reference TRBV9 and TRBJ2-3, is DSGVTQTPKHLITATGQRVTLRCSPRSGDLSVYWYQQSLDQGLQFLIQYYNGEERAKGNILERFSAQQFPDLHSELNLSSLELGDSALYFCASSLLDEAALGQYFGPGTRLTVL.

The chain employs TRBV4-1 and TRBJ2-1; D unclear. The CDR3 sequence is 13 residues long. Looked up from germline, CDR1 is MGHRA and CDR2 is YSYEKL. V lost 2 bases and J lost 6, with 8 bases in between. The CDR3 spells CASSQHLVNEQFF. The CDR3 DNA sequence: TGCGCCAGCAGCCAACACCTAGTCAATGAGCAGTTCTTC.

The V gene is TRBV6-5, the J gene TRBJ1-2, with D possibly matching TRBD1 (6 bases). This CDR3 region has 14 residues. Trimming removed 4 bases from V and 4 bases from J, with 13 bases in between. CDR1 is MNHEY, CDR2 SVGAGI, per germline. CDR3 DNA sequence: TGTGCCAGCAGTTCTTTGACAGGAATCTATGGCTACACCTTC. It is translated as CASSSLTGIYGYTF.

CDR3 sequence (DNA): TGTGCCACCAGCAGACCCGGGACTAGCGCGGAGACCCAGTACTTC. It encodes CATSRPGTSAETQYF. This rearrangement joins TRBV15 to TRBJ2-5, with 10 bases matching TRBD2. CDR3 length equals 15 residues. Per germline, CDR1 LNHNV and CDR2 YYDKDF (reference sequence). The V and J ends lost 2 bases and 5 bases, in that order; junction bases with no gene match: 5.

CDR3 sequence reads: CASSSLAAPQFF. The CDR3 nucleotides are TGTGCCAGCAGCTCCCTAGCGGCACCCCAGTTCTTC. The chain employs TRBV7-2 and TRBJ2-1; 7 positions match TRBD2. The germline CDR1 and CDR2 sequences are SGHTA and FQGNSA. CDR3 size: 12 residues. V shed 4 bases and J 13 bases; nucleotides not matched to a gene: 7.

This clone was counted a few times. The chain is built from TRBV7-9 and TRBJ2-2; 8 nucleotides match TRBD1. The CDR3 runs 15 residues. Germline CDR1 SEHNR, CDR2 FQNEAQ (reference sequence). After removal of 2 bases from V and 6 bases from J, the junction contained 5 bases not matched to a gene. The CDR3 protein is CASSLRGQGSGELFF. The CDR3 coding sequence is TGTGCCAGCAGCTTAAGAGGACAGGGTTCCGGGGAGCTGTTTTTT.

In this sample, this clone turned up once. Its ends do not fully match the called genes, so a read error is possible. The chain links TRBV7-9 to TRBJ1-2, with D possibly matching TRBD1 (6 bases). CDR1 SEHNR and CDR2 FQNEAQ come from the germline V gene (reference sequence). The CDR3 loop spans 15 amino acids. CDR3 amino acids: CSSSLQQGSNYGYTF. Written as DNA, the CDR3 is TGTTCCAGCAGCTTGCAACAGGGCTCGAACTATGGCTACACCTTC.

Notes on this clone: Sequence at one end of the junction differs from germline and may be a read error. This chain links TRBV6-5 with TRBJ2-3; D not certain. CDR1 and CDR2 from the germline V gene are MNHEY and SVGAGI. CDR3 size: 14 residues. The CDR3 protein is CASSYLTFTDTQYF. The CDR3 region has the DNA TGTGCCAGCAGCTACTTGACATTCACAGATACGCAGTATTTT.

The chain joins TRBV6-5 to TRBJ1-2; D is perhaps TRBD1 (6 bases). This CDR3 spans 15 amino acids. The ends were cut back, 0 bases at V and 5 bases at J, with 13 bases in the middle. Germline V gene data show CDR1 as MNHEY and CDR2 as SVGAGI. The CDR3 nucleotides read TGTGCCAGCAGTTACTCCAGGGGTTGGGGTTATGGCTACACCTTC. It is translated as CASSYSRGWGYGYTF.

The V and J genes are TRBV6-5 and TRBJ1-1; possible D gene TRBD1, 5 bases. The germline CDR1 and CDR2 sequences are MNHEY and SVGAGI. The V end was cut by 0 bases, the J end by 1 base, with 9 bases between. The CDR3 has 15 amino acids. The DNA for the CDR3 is TGTGCCAGCAGTTACTCTCGGACATCGAACACTGAAGCTTTCTTT. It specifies CASSYSRTSNTEAFF.

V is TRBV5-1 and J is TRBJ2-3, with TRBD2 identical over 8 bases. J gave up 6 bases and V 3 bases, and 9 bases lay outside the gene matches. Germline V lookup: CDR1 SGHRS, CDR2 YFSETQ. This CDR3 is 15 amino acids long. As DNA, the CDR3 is TGCGCCAGCAGCTCCGGACTAGCTGTTTCGGATACGCAGTATTTT. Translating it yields CASSSGLAVSDTQYF. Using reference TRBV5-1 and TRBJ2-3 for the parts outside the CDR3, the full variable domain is KAGVTQTPRYLIKTRGQQVTLSCSPISGHRSVSWYQQTPGQGLQFLFEYFSETQRNKGNFPGRFSGRQFSNSRSEMNVSTLELGDSALYLCASSSGLAVSDTQYFGPGTRLTVL.